The 9 T cell receptor beta chains below all came from one sample that was sequenced in a study of cytomegalovirus exposure and HLA in healthy donors. The PCR contained 60 Vbeta and 13 Jbeta primers. Data came from immunoSEQ multiplex PCR; TCRdb stores just in-frame clones and leaves some out. Of roughly 100,000 clones detected, about 80% appear once; the ten largest clones hold approximately 1.5%. The source material was PBMCs. Receptor source: a middle-aged woman in good health and CMV-seronegative.

V is TRBV6-1 and J is TRBJ1-5, with a weak D call TRBD1 (6 bases). The CDR3 runs 14 residues. Germline loops: CDR1 MNHNS, CDR2 SASEGT. V was cut by 5 bases and J by 7 bases, with 15 bases left in between. This CDR3 reads CASSLGWGHQPQHF. The CDR3 bases are TGTGCCAGCAGTCTAGGGTGGGGGCACCAGCCCCAGCATTTT.

The V call is TRBV7-3, the J call TRBJ2-5; the D gene is possibly TRBD1 (6 bases). Per germline, CDR1 SGHTA and CDR2 FQGTGA. The CDR3 sequence is 15 residues long. V was trimmed by 0 bases and J by 4 bases, leaving 12 bases between them. This CDR3 is CASSLTNSRGETQYF. As DNA, the CDR3 is TGTGCCAGCAGCTTAACTAATTCCAGGGGAGAGACCCAGTACTTC.

This rearrangement joins TRBV9 to TRBJ1-2; TRBD1 might be the D (5 bases). V shed 6 bases and J shed 7 bases, with 13 bases lying between them. The germline V gene has CDR1 SGDLS and CDR2 YYNGEE. The CDR3 is 12 residues long. The CDR3: CASNAGVGGYTF. CDR3 coding DNA: TGTGCCAGCAACGCGGGGGTCGGTGGCTACACCTTC. Full variable domain (remainder filled in from reference TRBV9 and TRBJ1-2): DSGVTQTPKHLITATGQRVTLRCSPRSGDLSVYWYQQSLDQGLQFLIQYYNGEERAKGNILERFSAQQFPDLHSELNLSSLELGDSALYFCASNAGVGGYTFGSGTRLTVV.

V is TRBV23-1 and J is TRBJ2-7, with a possible D match to TRBD2 (6 bases). TRBV23-1 is flagged as an ORF with uncertain function. CDR3 size: 14 residues. The V and J ends lost 7 bases and 1 base respectively, with 14 bases between them. The chain's CDR3 is CASTQWRESYEQYF. The CDR3 DNA is TGCGCCAGCACCCAGTGGCGGGAATCCTACGAGCAGTACTTC.

This clone was detected a few times. V usage is TRBV5-1 and J usage is TRBJ2-1; D is perhaps TRBD2 (5 bases). This CDR3 is built from 12 residues. From germline, CDR1 is SGHRS and CDR2 YFSETQ. V shed 3 bases and J shed 10 bases, with 11 bases lying between them. CDR3 protein: CASSWSGREQFF. The CDR3 DNA reads TGCGCCAGCAGCTGGAGCGGCCGGGAGCAGTTCTTC.

The chain links TRBV29-1 to TRBJ2-3; TRBD2 agrees at 11 bases. The germline gives CDR1 SQVTM, CDR2 ANQGSEA. The CDR3 loop spans 15 amino acids. V gave up 1 base and J gave up 5 bases; unmatched junction bases: 5. The CDR3 DNA is TGCAGCGTTGAAGGGGGTAGCGGGGGGGTAGATACGCAGTATTTT. It translates to CSVEGGSGGVDTQYF.

This clone showed up just a few times. The rearrangement uses TRBV19 and TRBJ2-1, with TRBD1 matching 9 bases. V gave up 7 bases and J gave up 9 bases; unmatched junction bases: 13. CDR1 and CDR2 (germline): LNHDA, SQIVND (reference sequence). This CDR3 is built from 15 residues. The CDR3 DNA reads TGTGCCAGTAACACACCCGGGACAGGGAGCGGTGAGCAGTTCTTC. It is translated as CASNTPGTGSGEQFF.

J is TRBJ2-7 and V is TRBV9, with 7 bases lining up with TRBD2. V shed 2 bases and J 7 bases; nucleotides not matched to a gene: 6. Germline assignment: CDR1 SGDLS and CDR2 YYNGEE. This CDR3 is built from 13 residues. The CDR3 loop is CASSVGQAGEQYF. The CDR3 nucleotides read TGTGCCAGCAGCGTCGGACAAGCGGGGGAGCAGTACTTC.

Only a few counts were recorded for this clone. J is TRBJ2-7 and V is TRBV5-3; 8 nucleotides agree with TRBD2. TRBV5-3 is sorted into the ORF group, with uncertain function. The V and J ends lost 2 bases and 2 bases, in that order; junction bases with no gene match: 9. The CDR3 length is 16 residues. The CDR3 loop is CARSLCLTSETYEQYF. The CDR3 nucleotides are TGTGCCAGAAGCTTATGTTTGACTAGCGAGACCTACGAGCAGTACTTC.